Following are 22 T cell receptor beta chains from one sample sequenced in a study of human T cells and chemical hapten exposure. TCRdb itself ran the RACE reads through MiXCR, one entry per CDR3 protein. The sample yields some 150,000 distinct CDR3 sequences, 10% to 15% seen once. As for time point: patch test 2, 6 weeks after DPC sensitization. Treatment reported: therapeutic diphenylcyclopropenone sensitization with weekly scalp DPC. This specimen was whole blood, taken in connection with sensitization to the hapten diphenylcyclopropenone (DPC). Every receptor here comes from a woman in her fifties or sixties with alopecia areata. Some clones in this sample may be carry-over from other donors' samples.

The genes are TRBV11-2 and TRBJ1-3; D not certain. This CDR3 has 13 amino acids. Trimming removed 2 bases from V and 2 bases from J, with 4 bases in between. Per germline, CDR1 SGHAT and CDR2 FQNNGV. In DNA, the CDR3 is TGTGCCAGCAGCTTATCCCCTGGAAACACCATATATTTT. It encodes CASSLSPGNTIYF.

This clonotype occurred a few times. The chain joins TRBV20-1 to TRBJ1-2; a weak D match, TRBD1 (6 bases). Trimming left V 3 bases short and J 3 bases short, with 11 bases between. Germline loops: CDR1 DFQATT, CDR2 SNEGSKA (reference sequence). The length of the CDR3 is 13 residues. The CDR3 DNA reads as TGCAGTGCTAGTAGGGGGATCGACTATGGCTACACCTTC. The encoded protein is CSASRGIDYGYTF.

The DNA for the CDR3 is TGTGCCAGCAGCTTAACGACAGGGGCTGGAAACACCATATATTTT. Translating gives CASSLTTGAGNTIYF. The chain couples TRBV11-2 to TRBJ1-3, with 8 bases fitting TRBD1. This CDR3 comprises 15 residues. CDR1 and CDR2 from the germline V gene are SGHAT and FQNNGV. J was trimmed by 2 bases and V by 2 bases; bases with no gene match: 2.

In this sample, this clonotype turned up many times. This sequence joins TRBV9 and TRBJ2-1, with D unclear. V gave up 4 bases and J gave up 4 bases, with 21 bases separating them. Germline assignment: CDR1 SGDLS and CDR2 YYNGEE. This CDR3 is built from 17 residues. The CDR3 bases are TGTGCCAGCAGCCCGGCCCCCGAGTCCCCAGGTTACAATGAGCAGTTCTTC. As protein: CASSPAPESPGYNEQFF.

This chain links TRBV3-1 with TRBJ1-1, with D unresolved. The CDR3 runs to 13 residues. Germline V lookup: CDR1 LGHDT, CDR2 YNNKEL (reference sequence). The ends were cut back, 1 base at V and 3 bases at J, with 6 bases in the middle. In DNA, the CDR3 is TGTGCCAGCAGCCAAGTGGGGTACACTGAAGCTTTCTTT. It yields the protein CASSQVGYTEAFF.

This clonotype was detected a few times. The chain links TRBV5-1 to TRBJ1-2; D unresolved. Between the trimmed V and J ends, which lost 2 bases and 6 bases, there was a span of 8 bases. The CDR3 is 12 residues long. The V gene's germline CDR1 is SGHRS and CDR2 YFSETQ. In DNA form, the CDR3 reads TGCGCCAGCAGCTTTGAAGGTGATGGCTACACCTTC. Translation: CASSFEGDGYTF.

This sequence joins TRBV19 and TRBJ2-7; 9 nucleotides match TRBD1. V was clipped by 5 bases and J by 3 bases; unmatched bases: 8. Per germline, CDR1 LNHDA and CDR2 SQIVND (reference sequence). The CDR3 is 15 amino acids. The CDR3 spells CASSVDRDRDYEQYF. As DNA, the CDR3 is TGTGCCAGTAGTGTGGACCGGGACAGGGACTACGAGCAGTACTTC.

This clonotype was seen repeatedly, ten times or more. The chain uses TRBV14 and TRBJ2-7, with D uncertain. The CDR3 sequence is 14 residues long. Germline CDR1 SGHDN, CDR2 FVKESK. Trimming shortened V by 1 base and J by 3 bases, and 10 bases separated the two germline ends. The CDR3 bases are TGTGCCAGCAGCCAAGGTCCTGGGATCTACGAGCAGTACTTC. Amino acids: CASSQGPGIYEQYF.

The table lists this clonotype with a few counts. This rearrangement joins TRBV10-3 to TRBJ2-7; the match to TRBD2 covers 11 bases. The CDR3 is 14 residues long. CDR1 ENHRY and CDR2 SYGVKD come from the germline V gene. V lost 6 bases to trimming and J lost 3 bases; unmatched junction nucleotides: 4. The CDR3 nucleotides are TGTGCCATCAGCATAGCGGGAGGGGTCTACGAGCAGTACTTC. This sequence encodes CAISIAGGVYEQYF.

This clonotype was counted only a few times. DNA of the CDR3: TGCAGTGCTACTACTAGCGGGAGAAATGAGCAGTTCTTC. This sequence encodes CSATTSGRNEQFF. V gene TRBV20-1 combines with J gene TRBJ2-1; 11 bases are a match to TRBD2. Trimming at V came to 4 bases and at J to 7 bases, leaving 3 bases not matched to a gene. The CDR3 covers 13 residues. Germline V gene data show CDR1 as DFQATT and CDR2 as SNEGSKA (reference sequence).

This clonotype was observed at least ten times. As DNA, the CDR3 is TGTGCCAGCAGCTTAGGGGACAGGGGGCGCGGTGAAGCTTTCTTT. As protein: CASSLGDRGRGEAFF. The chain uses TRBV11-2 and TRBJ1-1; 12 nucleotides agree with TRBD1. This CDR3 is 15 amino acids long. Germline trimming cut 1 base from V and 7 bases from J; bases unmatched to any gene: 4. Germline loops: CDR1 SGHAT, CDR2 FQNNGV.

This clonotype was found many times. V usage is TRBV7-9 and J usage is TRBJ1-1; D is undetermined. The CDR3 loop spans 14 amino acids. Germline CDR1 and CDR2: SEHNR and FQNEAQ (reference sequence). V lost 5 bases and J 2 bases, leaving 12 bases between the germline ends. CDR3 coding DNA: TGTGCCAGCAGCCCCTTTTCACAAAACACTGAAGCTTTCTTT. Translation gives CASSPFSQNTEAFF. The complete variable domain, with remaining parts taken from reference TRBV7-9 and TRBJ1-1, reads DTGVSQNPRHKITKRGQNVTFRCDPISEHNRLYWYRQTLGQGPEFLTYFQNEAQLEKSRLLSDRFSAERPKGSFSTLEIQRTEQGDSAMYLCASSPFSQNTEAFFGQGTRLTVV.

CDR3 nucleotides: TGTGCCAGCAGCGCCTTTCAGGGGGCCATCAACGAGCAGTACTTC. Translation: CASSAFQGAINEQYF. The chain is built from TRBV6-2 or TRBV6-3 and TRBJ2-7; the match to TRBD1 covers 8 bases. The CDR3 length is 15 residues. Per germline, CDR1 MNHEY and CDR2 SVGEGT. Germline trimming cut 6 bases from V and 5 bases from J; bases unmatched to any gene: 12.

This clonotype showed up many times. The chain combines TRBV7-8 with TRBJ2-7, with D possibly being TRBD1 (6 bases). Germline CDR1 and CDR2: SGHVS and FQNEAQ. This CDR3 has 15 residues. With 5 bases removed from V and 2 bases from J, the gap between germline ends came to 16 bases. The DNA of the CDR3 is TGTGCCAGCAGCCCTAATCAGGGGCTCGCCTACGAGCAGTACTTC. It encodes CASSPNQGLAYEQYF. The full variable domain, rest sourced from reference TRBV7-8 and TRBJ2-7, is GAGVSQSPRYKVAKRGQDVALRCDPISGHVSLFWYQQALGQGPEFLTYFQNEAQLDKSGLPSDRFFAERPEGSVSTLKIQRTQQEDSAVYLCASSPNQGLAYEQYFGPGTRLTVT.

This clonotype was observed many times. This chain uses TRBV5-1 with TRBJ1-3; tentative D call: TRBD1 (5 bases). This CDR3 comprises 16 residues. Germline V gives CDR1 SGHRS, CDR2 YFSETQ. V was shortened by 4 bases and J by 5 bases, with 19 bases between the two germline ends. The CDR3 loop is CASSPSGPGSRNTIYF. CDR3 DNA: TGCGCCAGCAGCCCTTCCGGACCAGGGAGTAGAAACACCATATATTTT.

This clonotype was counted only a few times. The V gene is TRBV5-1, the J gene TRBJ2-3; D is undetermined. The CDR3 spans 15 residues. Per the germline V gene, CDR1 is SGHRS and CDR2 is YFSETQ. Trimming removed 0 bases from V and 0 bases from J, with 8 bases in between. This CDR3 reads CASSLDGRSTDTQYF. CDR3 DNA sequence: TGCGCCAGCAGCTTGGACGGACGGAGCACAGATACGCAGTATTTT.

This clonotype was observed a handful of times. The chain has TRBV20-1 and TRBJ2-3, with 9 bases identical to TRBD2. V trimming: 6 bases; J trimming: 3 bases; junction bases outside the gene matches: 7. Germline V gene sequence: CDR1 DFQATT, CDR2 SNEGSKA (reference sequence). There are 14 residues in the CDR3. CDR3 loop: CSAPGTSLTDTQYF. CDR3 nucleotides: TGCAGTGCCCCAGGGACTAGCTTAACAGATACGCAGTATTTT.

The chain is built from TRBV29-1 and TRBJ2-3; 9 bases align to TRBD2. Unmatched junction bases numbered 10, after V lost 7 bases and J lost 2 bases. Germline lookup yields CDR1 SQVTM and CDR2 ANQGSEA. This CDR3 has 15 residues. The CDR3 is CSALGGGRVTDTQYF. CDR3 bases: TGCAGCGCCCTGGGTGGCGGGAGGGTCACAGATACGCAGTATTTT.

This clonotype has at least ten counts. The rearrangement uses TRBV6-2 or TRBV6-3 and TRBJ2-1; the D is unclear. CDR1 and CDR2 from the germline V gene are MNHEY and SVGEGT. CDR3 length: 14 amino acids. Trimming removed 2 bases at V and 5 bases at J, with 10 bases between. CDR3 coding DNA: TGTGCCAGCAGTTACCTTCTTAAGGACAATGAGCAGTTCTTC. As protein: CASSYLLKDNEQFF.

V and J are TRBV20-1 and TRBJ2-3; tentatively, D is TRBD2 (6 bases). This CDR3 is 14 amino acids long. V was trimmed by 1 base and J by 3 bases, leaving 11 bases between them. Germline CDR1 DFQATT, CDR2 SNEGSKA (reference sequence). CDR3 region: CSARGTGATDTQYF. CDR3 in DNA: TGCAGTGCTAGAGGGACGGGAGCGACAGATACGCAGTATTTT.

The table lists this clonotype with a few counts. The chain carries TRBV28 and TRBJ2-1; 10 bases line up with TRBD2. The CDR3 spans 17 residues. The germline CDR1 and CDR2 sequences are MDHEN and SYDVKM. V lost 4 bases and J lost 0; bases outside the gene matches: 6. CDR3 DNA: TGTGCCAGCAGTTCCCCTTCTAGCGGGAGCTCCTACAATGAGCAGTTCTTC. Residues: CASSSPSSGSSYNEQFF.

A few counts support this clonotype. This chain uses TRBV13 with TRBJ2-3; TRBD2 matches at 10 bases. Germline CDR1 reads PRHDT; CDR2 reads FYEKMQ (reference sequence). V lost 6 bases to trimming and J lost 3 bases; unmatched junction nucleotides: 9. The CDR3 is 16 amino acids. The CDR3 loop is CASSRRLAGVTDTQYF. The CDR3 DNA sequence: TGTGCCAGCAGTCGAAGGCTAGCGGGAGTTACAGATACGCAGTATTTT. Together with reference TRBV13 and TRBJ2-3, the CDR3 gives the full variable domain: AAGVIQSPRHLIKEKRETATLKCYPIPRHDTVYWYQQGPGQDPQFLISFYEKMQSDKGSIPDRFSAQQFSDYHSELNMSSLELGDSALYFCASSRRLAGVTDTQYFGPGTRLTVL.